The next 11 T cell receptor beta chains were all read from a single sample in a study of CD8 T cells in Susac syndrome. After extraction with the RNeasy kit, 0.5 to 1 ug of the RNA was reverse transcribed using random hexamers. One entry per CDR3 protein, called by TCRdb with MiXCR from the immunoSEQ multiplex PCR reads. This repertoire shows 150,000 to 200,000 distinct CDR3 sequences, 85% to 95% found once; its top ten account for 0.12%. Sequenced material: CD4+ T cells from PBMCs. These TCRs come from a human donor with Susac syndrome.

The chain joins TRBV3-1 to TRBJ2-1; D may be TRBD1 (5 bases). This CDR3 comprises 13 residues. Germline CDR1 reads LGHDT; CDR2 reads YNNKEL (reference sequence). The ends were cut back, 1 base at V and 9 bases at J, with 10 bases in the middle. The CDR3 DNA reads TGTGCCAGCAGCCAAGTAGCTAGGGGTGAGCAGTTCTTC. Its protein product is CASSQVARGEQFF.

The chain carries TRBV20-1 and TRBJ1-1; maybe TRBD1 (5 bases). Germline assignment: CDR1 DFQATT and CDR2 SNEGSKA (reference sequence). The CDR3 covers 14 residues. Trimming stripped 4 bases from V and 5 bases from J, with 17 bases between. In nucleotides, the CDR3 is TGCAGTGCTATGCTGGGGCTCCTGGGGACTGAAGCTTTCTTT. Translating gives CSAMLGLLGTEAFF.

The chain carries TRBV3-1 and TRBJ2-5, with 7 bases lining up with TRBD2. The V segment lost 4 bases and the J segment 3 bases; nucleotides outside the gene matches: 8. Germline assignment: CDR1 LGHDT and CDR2 YNNKEL (reference sequence). The CDR3 runs 15 residues. The CDR3 loop is CASSRRGTKKETQYF. CDR3 nucleotide sequence: TGTGCCAGCAGCCGACGCGGGACTAAGAAAGAGACCCAGTACTTC.

V usage is TRBV3-1 and J usage is TRBJ2-7, with 9 bases matching TRBD1. The CDR3 runs to 13 residues. Germline V gene data show CDR1 as LGHDT and CDR2 as YNNKEL (reference sequence). V lost 3 bases, J lost 3 bases, and 0 bases stayed unmatched. This CDR3 is CASSQDRGYEQYF. Here the CDR3 DNA reads TGTGCCAGCAGCCAGGACAGGGGCTACGAGCAGTACTTC.

The genes are TRBV9 and TRBJ1-4, with D perhaps TRBD1 (6 bases). The CDR3 is 15 residues long. V was trimmed by 4 bases and J by 8 bases, leaving 18 bases between them. Germline V lookup: CDR1 SGDLS, CDR2 YYNGEE. The DNA for the CDR3 is TGTGCCAGCAGCCTTTCGGGGGCAGGTACGGAAAAACTGTTTTTT. Translation: CASSLSGAGTEKLFF.

The V gene is TRBV15, the J gene TRBJ1-5; D is possibly TRBD1 (5 bases). There are 15 residues in the CDR3. V was shortened by 0 bases and J by 6 bases, with 12 bases between the two germline ends. Germline loops: CDR1 LNHNV, CDR2 YYDKDF (reference sequence). The CDR3 reads CATSRDMRGGQPQHF. The CDR3 DNA is TGTGCCACCAGCAGAGATATGAGGGGCGGTCAGCCCCAGCATTTT.

The rearrangement uses TRBV20-1 and TRBJ2-2, with no clear D. Germline V gene lookup returns CDR1 DFQATT and CDR2 SNEGSKA (reference sequence). With 1 base removed from V and 1 base from J, the gap between germline ends came to 13 bases. CDR3 length equals 16 residues. CDR3 DNA sequence: TGCAGTGCTAGAGTACCGGGTCCTGGGAACACCGGGGAGCTGTTTTTT. Its protein product is CSARVPGPGNTGELFF.

The rearrangement joins TRBV6-5 to TRBJ2-1, with 10 bases that match TRBD1. The germline V gene encodes CDR1 MNHEY and CDR2 SVGAGI. The V gene end was trimmed by 6 bases and the J gene end by 8 bases; junction bases not matched to a gene: 7. CDR3 size: 14 residues. The chain's CDR3 is CASRRGTGVYEQFF. CDR3 bases: TGTGCCAGCAGGCGCGGGACAGGGGTTTATGAGCAGTTCTTC.

This clonotype is a singleton in its sample. The rearrangement uses TRBV5-4 and TRBJ2-2; TRBD2 matches 7 bases. The ends lost 3 bases at V and 3 bases at J; junction bases unmatched: 5. The CDR3 sequence is 15 residues long. Germline lookup yields CDR1 SGHNT and CDR2 YYREEE (reference sequence). CDR3 sequence reads: CASSSGLEYTGELFF. The CDR3 nucleotides are TGTGCCAGCAGCTCTGGACTAGAATACACCGGGGAGCTGTTTTTT.

The rearrangement uses TRBV19 and TRBJ1-2, with D perhaps matching TRBD1 (6 bases). The CDR3 loop spans 14 amino acids. Germline V gene lookup returns CDR1 LNHDA and CDR2 SQIVND (reference sequence). Trimming removed 7 bases at V and 2 bases at J, with 14 bases between. CDR3 amino acids: CASTPDRWNYGYTF. CDR3 coding DNA: TGTGCCAGTACCCCGGACAGATGGAACTATGGCTACACCTTC. The full variable domain, its missing parts supplied by reference TRBV19 and TRBJ1-2, is DGGITQSPKYLFRKEGQNVTLSCEQNLNHDAMYWYRQDPGQGLRLIYYSQIVNDFQKGDIAEGYSVSREKKESFPLTVTSAQKNPTAFYLCASTPDRWNYGYTFGSGTRLTVV.

The CDR3 coding sequence is TGTGCCAGTAGTGGGACGGGGAAGGTTCAGCCCCAGCATTTT. It specifies CASSGTGKVQPQHF. The V gene is TRBV19, the J gene TRBJ1-5, with a possible D match to TRBD1 (5 bases). The V end was cut by 5 bases, the J end by 6 bases, with 14 bases between. The CDR3 length is 14 residues. Germline V gene sequence: CDR1 LNHDA, CDR2 SQIVND (reference sequence).